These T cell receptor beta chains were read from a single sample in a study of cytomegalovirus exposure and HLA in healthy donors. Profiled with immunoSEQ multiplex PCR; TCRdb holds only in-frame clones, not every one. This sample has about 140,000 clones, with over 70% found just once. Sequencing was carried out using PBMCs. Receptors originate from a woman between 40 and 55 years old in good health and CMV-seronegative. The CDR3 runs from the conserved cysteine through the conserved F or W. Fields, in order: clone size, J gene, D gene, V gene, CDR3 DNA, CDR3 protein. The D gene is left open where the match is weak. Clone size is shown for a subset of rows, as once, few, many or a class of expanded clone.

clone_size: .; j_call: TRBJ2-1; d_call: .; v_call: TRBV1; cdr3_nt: TGCACCGAGCATGTGGGATGTCCGGGGGAGGGGCAACGATCTCTTGAGCAGTTCTTC; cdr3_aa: CTEHVGCPGEGQRSLEQFF
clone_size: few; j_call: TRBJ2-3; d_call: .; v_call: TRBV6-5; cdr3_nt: TGTGCCAGCAGTTACCCTCGCGGAGGCCCAGATACGCAGTATTTT; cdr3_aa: CASSYPRGGPDTQYF
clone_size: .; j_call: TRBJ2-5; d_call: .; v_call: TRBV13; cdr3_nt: TGTGCCAGCAGCTCCCAGTGGGAGACCCAGTACTTC; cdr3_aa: CASSSQWETQYF
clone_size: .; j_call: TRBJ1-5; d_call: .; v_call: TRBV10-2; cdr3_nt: TGCGCCAGCAGCCGCGACAGAATGAATCAGCCCCAGCATTTT; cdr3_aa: CASSRDRMNQPQHF
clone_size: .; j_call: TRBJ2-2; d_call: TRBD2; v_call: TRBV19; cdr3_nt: TGTGCCAGTAGTCCCTTGACTAGCGGGAGAGGAGCCGGGGAGCTGTTTTTT; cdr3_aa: CASSPLTSGRGAGELFF
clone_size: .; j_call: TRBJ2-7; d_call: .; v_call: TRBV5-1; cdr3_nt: TGCGCCAGCAGCTTGGACAGTTCCGAGCAGTACTTC; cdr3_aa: CASSLDSSEQYF
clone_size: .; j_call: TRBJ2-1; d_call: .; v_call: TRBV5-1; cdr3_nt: TGCGCCAGCAGCCCGACCGGGAACTCCTACAATGAGCAGTTCTTC; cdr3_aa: CASSPTGNSYNEQFF
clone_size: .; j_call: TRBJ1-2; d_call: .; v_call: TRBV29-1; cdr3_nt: TGCAGCGTGCAGACAGGAGACTATGGCTACACCTTC; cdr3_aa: CSVQTGDYGYTF
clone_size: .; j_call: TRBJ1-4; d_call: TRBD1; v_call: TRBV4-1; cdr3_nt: TGCGCCAGCAGCCAGGGGACAGTGGCAACTAATGAAAAACTGTTTTTT; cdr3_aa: CASSQGTVATNEKLFF
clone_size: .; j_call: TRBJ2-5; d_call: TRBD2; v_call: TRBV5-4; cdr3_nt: TGTGCCAGCAGCTTGACTAGCGGGGGGCAAGAGACCCAGTACTTC; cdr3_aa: CASSLTSGGQETQYF
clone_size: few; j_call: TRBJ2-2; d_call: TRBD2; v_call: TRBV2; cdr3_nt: TGTGCCAGACAACTAGCGGGAGGGCTGGGCACCGGGGAGCTGTTTTTT; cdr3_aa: CARQLAGGLGTGELFF
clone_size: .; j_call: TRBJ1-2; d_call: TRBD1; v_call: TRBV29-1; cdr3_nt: TGCAGCGTAGGACAGGGGGCTCCTAATGGCTACACCTTC; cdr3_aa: CSVGQGAPNGYTF
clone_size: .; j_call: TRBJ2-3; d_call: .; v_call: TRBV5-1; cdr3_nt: TGCGCCAGCAGCCTAGGGAGTAAGCACACAGATACGCAGTATTTT; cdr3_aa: CASSLGSKHTDTQYF
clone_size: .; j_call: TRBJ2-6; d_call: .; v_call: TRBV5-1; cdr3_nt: TGCGCCAGCAGCTTGGTAGCGTCTGGGGCCAACGTCCTGACTTTC; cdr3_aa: CASSLVASGANVLTF
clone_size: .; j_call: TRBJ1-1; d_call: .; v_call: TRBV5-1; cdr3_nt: TGCGCCAGCAGCCCGGAGTCCGGGAGGGGGACTGAAGCTTTCTTT; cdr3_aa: CASSPESGRGTEAFF
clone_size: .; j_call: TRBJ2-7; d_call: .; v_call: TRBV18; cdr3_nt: TGTGCCAGCTCACTATTAGACTCCTACGAGCAGTACTTC; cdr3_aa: CASSLLDSYEQYF
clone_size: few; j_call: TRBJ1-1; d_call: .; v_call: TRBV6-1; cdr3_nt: TGTGCCAGCAGTGAAGTTGGAGGGATTACTGAAGCTTTCTTT; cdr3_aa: CASSEVGGITEAFF
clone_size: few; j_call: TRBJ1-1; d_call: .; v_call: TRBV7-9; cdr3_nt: TGTGCCAGCAGCTCCGAACGGGGGTGGGACACTGAAGCTTTCTTT; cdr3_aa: CASSSERGWDTEAFF
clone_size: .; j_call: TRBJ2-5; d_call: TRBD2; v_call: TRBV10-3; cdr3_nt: TGTGCCATCAGTACGGCCAAGCGGGGGGTGGCAGAGACCCAGTACTTC; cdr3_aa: CAISTAKRGVAETQYF
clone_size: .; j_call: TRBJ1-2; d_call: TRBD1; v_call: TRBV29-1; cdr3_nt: TGCAGCGTCAGGACAGGGGTATGGGGCTACACCTTC; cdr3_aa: CSVRTGVWGYTF
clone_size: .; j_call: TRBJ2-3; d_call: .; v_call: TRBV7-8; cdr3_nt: TGTGCCAGCAGCTCCGGACAGAACGCGAATACGCAGTATTTT; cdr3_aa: CASSSGQNANTQYF
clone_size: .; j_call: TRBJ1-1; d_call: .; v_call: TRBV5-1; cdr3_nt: TGCGCCAGCAGCTTTCCGGGGAACACTGAAGCTTTCTTT; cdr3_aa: CASSFPGNTEAFF
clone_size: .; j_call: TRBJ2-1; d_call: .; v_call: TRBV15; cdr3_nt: TGTGCCACCAGCAGTGGTTCAGGGTCCTACAATGAGCAGTTCTTC; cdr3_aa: CATSSGSGSYNEQFF
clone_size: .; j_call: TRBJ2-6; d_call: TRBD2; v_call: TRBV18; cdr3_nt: TGTGCCAGCTCACCGAGTCGGAGCGGGAGTGTTGGGGCCAACGTCCTGACTTTC; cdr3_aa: CASSPSRSGSVGANVLTF
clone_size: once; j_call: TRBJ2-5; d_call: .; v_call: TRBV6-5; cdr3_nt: TGTGCCAGCAGTTACTCGGCAGGGGTGCAGACCCAGTACTTC; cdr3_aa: CASSYSAGVQTQYF
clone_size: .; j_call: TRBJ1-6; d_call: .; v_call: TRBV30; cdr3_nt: TGTGCCTGGGGACAGATCAGCTTTACACCCCTCCACTTT; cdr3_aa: CAWGQISFTPLHF
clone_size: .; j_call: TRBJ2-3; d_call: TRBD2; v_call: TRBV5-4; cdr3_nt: TGTGCCTCAACGGCGGGGGGACCTAGCACAGATACGCAGTATTTT; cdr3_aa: CASTAGGPSTDTQYF
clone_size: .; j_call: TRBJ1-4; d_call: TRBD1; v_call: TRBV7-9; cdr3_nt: TGTGCCAGCAGCTCGGACAGGGAGGTGAATGAAAAACTGTTTTTT; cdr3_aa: CASSSDREVNEKLFF
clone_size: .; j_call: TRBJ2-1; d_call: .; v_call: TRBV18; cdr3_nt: TGTGCCAGCTCACCCGGACAGATTAACAATGAGCAGTTCTTC; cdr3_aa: CASSPGQINNEQFF
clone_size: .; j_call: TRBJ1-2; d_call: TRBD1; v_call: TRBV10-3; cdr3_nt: TGTGCCATCAGGGGGACAGGGAAGTTAGGCTACACCTTC; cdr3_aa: CAIRGTGKLGYTF
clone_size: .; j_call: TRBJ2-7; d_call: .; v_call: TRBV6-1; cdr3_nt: TGTGCCAGCAGTGAAAGCTCTACGGATGTAAGGGGAAGGCTATACGAGCAGTACTTC; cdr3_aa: CASSESSTDVRGRLYEQYF
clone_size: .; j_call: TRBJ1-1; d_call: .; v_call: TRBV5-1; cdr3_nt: TGCGCCAGCAGCTTAGACAACTCCGGCACTGAAGCTTTCTTT; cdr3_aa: CASSLDNSGTEAFF
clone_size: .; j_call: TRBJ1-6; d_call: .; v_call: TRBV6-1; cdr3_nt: TGTGCCAGCAAGGACACCCTGGATTCACCCCTCCACTTT; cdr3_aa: CASKDTLDSPLHF
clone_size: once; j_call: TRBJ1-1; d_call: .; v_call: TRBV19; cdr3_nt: TGTGCCAGCAGTATCAACACAGGAAACGAAGCTTTCTTT; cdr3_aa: CASSINTGNEAFF
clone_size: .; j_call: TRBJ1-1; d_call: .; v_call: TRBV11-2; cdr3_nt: TGTGCCAGCAGCCAACACGGGACACTGAACACTGAAGCTTTCTTT; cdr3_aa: CASSQHGTLNTEAFF
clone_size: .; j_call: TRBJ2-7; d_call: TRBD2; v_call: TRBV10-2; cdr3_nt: TGCGCCAGCAGTGATTTCGGTAGCGGGGGGGCCGGCGAGCAGTACTTC; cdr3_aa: CASSDFGSGGAGEQYF
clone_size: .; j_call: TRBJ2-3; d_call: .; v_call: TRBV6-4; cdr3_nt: TGTGCCAGCAGTTCCTCCCTATATGATACGCAGTATTTT; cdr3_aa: CASSSSLYDTQYF
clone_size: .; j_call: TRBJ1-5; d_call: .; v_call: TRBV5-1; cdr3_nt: TGCGCCAGCAGCCCGGAGGGGCACAATCAGCCCCAGCATTTT; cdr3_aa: CASSPEGHNQPQHF
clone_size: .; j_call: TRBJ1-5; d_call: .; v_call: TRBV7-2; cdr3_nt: TGTGCCAGCAGCTCGGGGGGTCAGCCCCAGCATTTT; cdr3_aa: CASSSGGQPQHF
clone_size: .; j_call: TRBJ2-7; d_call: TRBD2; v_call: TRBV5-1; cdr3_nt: TGCGCCAGCAGCCCGATCGGGACTAGCGGGAGGGTCCCCTCCTACGAGCAGTACTTC; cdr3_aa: CASSPIGTSGRVPSYEQYF
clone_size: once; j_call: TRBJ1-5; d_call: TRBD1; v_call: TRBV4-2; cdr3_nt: TGTGCCAGCAGCCAAGAAAGGGGAGGAACAGGGGGGCAGCCCCAGCATTTT; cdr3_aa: CASSQERGGTGGQPQHF
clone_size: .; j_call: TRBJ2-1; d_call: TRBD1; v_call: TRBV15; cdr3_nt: TGTGCCACCAGCAGGGGACAGGGGCGGGATGAGCAGTTCTTC; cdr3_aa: CATSRGQGRDEQFF
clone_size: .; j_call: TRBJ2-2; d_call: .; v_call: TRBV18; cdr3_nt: TGTGCCAGCTCACCGTATTGGAGTTACTCCGGGGAGCTGTTTTTT; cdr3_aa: CASSPYWSYSGELFF
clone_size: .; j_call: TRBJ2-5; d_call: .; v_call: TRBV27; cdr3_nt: TGTGCCAGCAGTGACACCGGGACAATGAGCTGGGAGACCCAGTACTTC; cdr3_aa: CASSDTGTMSWETQYF
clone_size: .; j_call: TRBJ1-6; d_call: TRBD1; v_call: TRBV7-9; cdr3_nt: TGTGCCAGCAGCTTGGGAGAGACAGGGTTTTCACCCCTCCACTTT; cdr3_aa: CASSLGETGFSPLHF
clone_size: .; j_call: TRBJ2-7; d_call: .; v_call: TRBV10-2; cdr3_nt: TGCGCCAGCAGTGAGTTGTTCAGGCAAACCTACGAGCAGTACTTC; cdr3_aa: CASSELFRQTYEQYF
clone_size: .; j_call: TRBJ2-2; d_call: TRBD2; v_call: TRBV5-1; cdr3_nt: TGCGCCAGCAGGATAGCGGGGAATTTGGCCGGGGAGCTGTTTTTT; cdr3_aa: CASRIAGNLAGELFF
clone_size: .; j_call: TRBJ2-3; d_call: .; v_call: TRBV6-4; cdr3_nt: TGTGCCAGCAGTGACTCCGGGAGCACAGATACGCAGTATTTT; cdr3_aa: CASSDSGSTDTQYF
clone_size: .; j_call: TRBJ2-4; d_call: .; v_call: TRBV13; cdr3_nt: TGTGCCAGCAGCTTAGCTTTGGCGGGCCCTGACAAAAACATTCAGTACTTC; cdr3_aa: CASSLALAGPDKNIQYF
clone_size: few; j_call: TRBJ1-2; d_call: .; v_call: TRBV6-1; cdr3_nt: TGTGCCAGCTGTCCCGCCAGAAACTATGGCTACACCTTC; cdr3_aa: CASCPARNYGYTF
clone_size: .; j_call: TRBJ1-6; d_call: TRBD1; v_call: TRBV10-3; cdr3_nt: TGTGCCATCAGTGATACAGGGGGGACCTATAATTCACCCCTCCACTTT; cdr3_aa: CAISDTGGTYNSPLHF
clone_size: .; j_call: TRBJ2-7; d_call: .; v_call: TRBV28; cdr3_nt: TGTGCCAGCAGAAAACAGGGTTCCTACGAGCAGTACTTC; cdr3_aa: CASRKQGSYEQYF
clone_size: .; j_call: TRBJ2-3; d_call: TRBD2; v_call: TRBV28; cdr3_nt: TGTGCCAGCAGTTCGACTGTAGCGGGGGGGCCTCGCCCAGATACGCAGTATTTT; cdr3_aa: CASSSTVAGGPRPDTQYF
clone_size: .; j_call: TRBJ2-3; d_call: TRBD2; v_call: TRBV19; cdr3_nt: TGTGCCAGTAGTTATCGGGGGGTGGGCACAGATACGCAGTATTTT; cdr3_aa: CASSYRGVGTDTQYF
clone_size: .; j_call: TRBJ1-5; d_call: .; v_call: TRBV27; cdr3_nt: TGTGCCAGCAGTTTCGTCGGTCAGCCCCAGCATTTT; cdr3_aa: CASSFVGQPQHF
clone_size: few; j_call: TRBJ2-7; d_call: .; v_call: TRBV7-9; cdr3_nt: TGTGCCAGCAGCTTCGGGCAGGGATTCTACGAGCAGTACTTC; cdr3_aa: CASSFGQGFYEQYF
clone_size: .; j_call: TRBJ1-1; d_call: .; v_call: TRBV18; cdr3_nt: TGTGCCAGCTCACCCCAAAGGGGGGGTAGCACTGAAGCTTTCTTT; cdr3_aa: CASSPQRGGSTEAFF
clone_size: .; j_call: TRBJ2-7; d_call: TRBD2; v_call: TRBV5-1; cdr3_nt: TGCGCCAGCAGCTTGGGGTTAGGGACTAGCGGAGATTCCTACGAGCAGTACTTC; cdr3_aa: CASSLGLGTSGDSYEQYF
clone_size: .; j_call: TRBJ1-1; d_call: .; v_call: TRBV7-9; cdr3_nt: TGTGCCAGCAGCTTAGAGGGGCACATGAACACTGAAGCTTTCTTT; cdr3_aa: CASSLEGHMNTEAFF